Listed below are T cell receptor beta chains from one sample, sequenced in a study of T cells in Graves' hyperthyroidism and ophthalmopathy. MiXCR, applied by TCRdb to the multiplex PCR reads, yields one record per CDR3 protein. The sample shows about 640,000 distinct CDR3 sequences, around 15% of them seen only once. The sequenced sample consisted of blood. The source of these receptors is a woman in her forties or fifties with Graves' ophthalmopathy. Each CDR3 is given with its conserved first and last residue. The D gene is left open where the match is weak. Where a row states a size, it is once, few, many or the class of an expanded clone; other rows omit it.

D: TRBD1; J: TRBJ2-2; size: .; V: TRBV5-6; DNA: TGTGCCAGCAGCCGAGGGACAGGCTTTCGGGAGCTGTTTTTT; CDR3: CASSRGTGFRELFF
D: .; J: TRBJ2-1; size: .; V: TRBV14; DNA: TGTGCCAGCGGCCAAGTATTGGGGGTTAACTACAATGAGCAGTTCTTC; CDR3: CASGQVLGVNYNEQFF
D: .; J: TRBJ2-4; size: many; V: TRBV28; DNA: TGTGCCAGCAGTTTATTCACGGGCGGGACAGCTAAAAACATTCAGTACTTC; CDR3: CASSLFTGGTAKNIQYF
D: TRBD1; J: TRBJ1-2; size: many; V: TRBV27; DNA: TGTGCCACCCTAACAGGGGCCTATGGCTACACCTTC; CDR3: CATLTGAYGYTF
D: .; J: TRBJ2-6; size: many; V: TRBV20-1; DNA: TGCAGTGCTAGAGATCGCGGAGGGTCCGGGGCCAACGTCCTGACTTTC; CDR3: CSARDRGGSGANVLTF
D: .; J: TRBJ2-1; size: .; V: TRBV12-3/TRBV12-4; DNA: TGTGCCAGCAGTTCACCGACAGGATTCTCCTACAATGAGCAGTTCTTC; CDR3: CASSSPTGFSYNEQFF
D: .; J: TRBJ2-3; size: many; V: TRBV14; DNA: TGTGCCAGCAGCCAAGATTTCGGCCGCTCCACAGATACGCAGTATTTT; CDR3: CASSQDFGRSTDTQYF
D: .; J: TRBJ2-5; size: .; V: TRBV12-3/TRBV12-4; DNA: TGTGCCAGCAGTTTATATTTCCGGGGCTCCAAAAACCAAGAGATCCAGTACTTC; CDR3: CASSLYFRGSKNQEIQYF
D: TRBD2; J: TRBJ2-7; size: .; V: TRBV20-1; DNA: TGCAGTGCTAGAGACCCAGCGGGAGTCTCCTACGAGCAGTACTTC; CDR3: CSARDPAGVSYEQYF
D: TRBD1; J: TRBJ2-2; size: many; V: TRBV11-3; DNA: TGTGCCAGCAGCCACGCCGGGACAGGGGGGGCCGGGGAGCTGTTTTTT; CDR3: CASSHAGTGGAGELFF
D: .; J: TRBJ2-1; size: many; V: TRBV18; DNA: TGTGCCAGCTCACCGGGACCTGAGGCTTACAATGAGCAGTTCTTC; CDR3: CASSPGPEAYNEQFF
D: .; J: TRBJ1-6; size: many; V: TRBV7-2; DNA: TGTGCCAGCAGTCGTAGGGACGGATATAATTCACCCCTCCACTTT; CDR3: CASSRRDGYNSPLHF
D: .; J: TRBJ2-3; size: many; V: TRBV7-2; DNA: TGTGCCAGCAGCTTTAGGCAGGGAGTCACAGATACGCAGTATTTT; CDR3: CASSFRQGVTDTQYF
D: .; J: TRBJ1-6; size: .; V: TRBV6-1; DNA: TGTGCCAGCTGGTCGCAGGGGCGAACACCCCTCCACTTT; CDR3: CASWSQGRTPLHF
D: .; J: TRBJ1-2; size: few; V: TRBV4-1; DNA: TGCGCCAGCAGCCAAGAGACTACGGTAGGGACCGTTTATGGCTACACCTTC; CDR3: CASSQETTVGTVYGYTF
D: TRBD1; J: TRBJ1-6; size: many; V: TRBV6-1; DNA: TGTGCCAGCGGTGGCCGGGACAGGGGGCGAAGCGCCTATAATTCACCCCTCCACTTT; CDR3: CASGGRDRGRSAYNSPLHF
D: .; J: TRBJ2-1; size: many; V: TRBV20-1; DNA: TGCAGTGCTACGGACCCAGCCTTCTCCTACAATGAGCAGTTCTTC; CDR3: CSATDPAFSYNEQFF
D: TRBD2; J: TRBJ2-1; size: many; V: TRBV5-1; DNA: TGCGCCAGCAGCTTGTACCTAGCGGGTGAGCAGTTCTTC; CDR3: CASSLYLAGEQFF
D: .; J: TRBJ2-1; size: few; V: TRBV29-1; DNA: TGCAGCGTTGATCCGGACTCCTACAATGAGCAGTTCTTC; CDR3: CSVDPDSYNEQFF
D: .; J: TRBJ2-7; size: many; V: TRBV6-2/TRBV6-3; DNA: TGTGCCAGCAGTTACCCTAGGGACGTCTTCTACGAGCAGTACTTC; CDR3: CASSYPRDVFYEQYF
D: .; J: TRBJ1-2; size: few; V: TRBV20-1; DNA: TGCAGTGCTAGGGAAGGGGTCTATGGCTACACCTTC; CDR3: CSAREGVYGYTF
D: .; J: TRBJ1-5; size: many; V: TRBV12-5; DNA: TGTGCTAGTGCTTCCGAAGGCAATCAGCCCCAGCATTTT; CDR3: CASASEGNQPQHF
D: TRBD1; J: TRBJ1-4; size: few; V: TRBV19; DNA: TGTGCCAGTAGTATACCGGGACAGATTAATGAAAAACTGTTTTTT; CDR3: CASSIPGQINEKLFF
D: TRBD1; J: TRBJ2-1; size: many; V: TRBV2; DNA: TGTGCCAGCAGTGAATGGGACAGGGGTCACTCCTACAATGAGCAGTTCTTC; CDR3: CASSEWDRGHSYNEQFF
D: .; J: TRBJ1-3; size: .; V: TRBV19; DNA: TGTGCCAGTAGTATGGCCCGGGTCGCATCTGGAAACACCATATATTTT; CDR3: CASSMARVASGNTIYF
D: TRBD1; J: TRBJ2-6; size: many; V: TRBV5-1; DNA: TGCGCCAGCAGCCCGGAACAGGGGACTGGGGCCAACGTCCTGACTTTC; CDR3: CASSPEQGTGANVLTF
D: .; J: TRBJ2-3; size: many; V: TRBV20-1; DNA: TGCAGTGCTATCCCGGGACTTACAGATACGCAGTATTTT; CDR3: CSAIPGLTDTQYF
D: .; J: TRBJ1-5; size: .; V: TRBV18; DNA: TGTGCCAGCTCACCATTGGCAGATAGCAATCAGCCCCAGCATTTT; CDR3: CASSPLADSNQPQHF
D: TRBD2; J: TRBJ2-5; size: many; V: TRBV6-2/TRBV6-3; DNA: TGTGCCAGCAGTTACGCCGGGGGGGAGACCCAGTACTTC; CDR3: CASSYAGGETQYF